Listed below are T cell receptor beta chains from one sample, sequenced in a study of lymphopenia after photon versus proton radiotherapy. TCRdb's copy holds only in-frame clones and misses some; the assay was immunoSEQ multiplex PCR. The sample consists of some 29,000 clones, around 81% of them appearing once. The sample was peripheral blood, taken from a patient treated with photon-based radiotherapy. Receptors originate from a man aged 45 to 65 with gastric cancer. The CDR3 runs from the conserved cysteine through the conserved F or W. Fields, in order: V gene, clone size, J gene, D gene, CDR3 DNA, CDR3 protein. A D gene is named only where the DNA matches it firmly. Rows give clone size only sometimes, using once, few, many, or a class for an expanded clone.

>TRBV2|once|TRBJ1-2|TRBD1
TGTGCCAGCACCCGGGCGGGACAGGGAGTGGTGGATGGCTACACCTTC
CASTRAGQGVVDGYTF
>TRBV27|-|TRBJ1-1|-
TGTGCCAGCAGTTTACGGGGGCGTAACACTGAAGCTTTCTTT
CASSLRGRNTEAFF
>TRBV30|-|TRBJ1-1|-
TGTGCCTGGACCAGGGAGAACACTGAAGCTTTCTTT
CAWTRENTEAFF
>TRBV5-8|few|TRBJ1-4|-
TGTGCCAGCAGCTCGAACAGGGTTGAGGAAAAACTGTTTTTT
CASSSNRVEEKLFF
>TRBV5-6|-|TRBJ1-6|-
TGTGCCAGCAGCTTGAGTTCAAGCTCCTATAATTCACCCCTCCACTTT
CASSLSSSSYNSPLHF
>TRBV14|-|TRBJ2-6|-
TGTGCCAGCAGCCAATATCTAAGCCCGGGGACTTTTGCTGGGGCCAACGTCCTGACTTTC
CASSQYLSPGTFAGANVLTF
>TRBV6-1|-|TRBJ2-3|TRBD2
TGTGCCAGCAGTGAAAGTAGCGGGGGGCGCACAGATACGCAGTATTTT
CASSESSGGRTDTQYF
>TRBV30|-|TRBJ1-6|-
TGTGCCTGGAGTGTAAAAGGACGATCGGCACCCCTCCACTTT
CAWSVKGRSAPLHF
>TRBV18|-|TRBJ2-1|TRBD1
TGTGCCAGCTCACCAGTCCGGGGACAGGGAACAAATGAGCAGTTCTTC
CASSPVRGQGTNEQFF
>TRBV5-1|-|TRBJ2-7|-
TGCGCCAGCAGACTACTAGCATCATCGAGCGAGCAGTACTTC
CASRLLASSSEQYF